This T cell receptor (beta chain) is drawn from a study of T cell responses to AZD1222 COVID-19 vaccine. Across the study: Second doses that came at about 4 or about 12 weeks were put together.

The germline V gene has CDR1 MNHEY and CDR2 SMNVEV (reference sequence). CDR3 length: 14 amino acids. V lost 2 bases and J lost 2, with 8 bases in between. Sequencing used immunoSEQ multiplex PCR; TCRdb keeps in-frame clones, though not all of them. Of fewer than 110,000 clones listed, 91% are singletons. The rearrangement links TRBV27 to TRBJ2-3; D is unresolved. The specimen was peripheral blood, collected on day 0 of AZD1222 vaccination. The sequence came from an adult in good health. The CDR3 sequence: CASSLLGNTDTQYF. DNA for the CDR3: TGTGCCAGCAGTTTACTAGGGAACACAGATACGCAGTATTTT.